This TCR beta chain was profiled in a study of T cell responses to AZD1222 COVID-19 vaccine. Study observations and caveats: All repertoire sampling was performed exclusively after the peak T cell response.

TCRdb's table, derived via immunoSEQ multiplex PCR, lists solely in-frame clones and lacks some. Of 150,000 to 160,000 clones listed, about 88% are singletons. As to this clone: Its specificity is not known.

This TCR came from an adult in good health. Sample: peripheral blood, taken on day 0 of AZD1222 vaccination.

In DNA form, the CDR3 reads TGTGCTAGTGGTTCCGGACTAGCGGGGGGTAAAGAGACCCAGTACTTC. It encodes CASGSGLAGGKETQYF. The V and J genes are TRBV12-5 and TRBJ2-5, with TRBD2 matching over 14 bases. Trimming removed 4 bases from V and 3 bases from J; junction bases left unmatched: 4. CDR1 LGHNT and CDR2 FRNRAP come from the germline V gene. The CDR3 spans 16 residues.